One sample yielded the 5 T cell receptor beta chains listed below, sequenced in a study of blood T cells in healthy people across ages. Alongside a J-beta primer mix, a sample-barcoded 5' primer served in a second PCR lasting about 7 to 12 cycles. TCRdb reanalysed the 5' RACE reads using MiXCR and keeps one entry per CDR3 protein. The sample yields 700,000 to 900,000 distinct CDR3 sequences, around 25% seen once. This same sample was also taken into another study, of T cells of mothers and their children.

Sequencing was performed on blood. The receptors here all came from a boy aged 5-17 years in good health.

This rearrangement joins TRBV20-1 to TRBJ1-4, with unresolved D. V lost 6 bases and J 2 bases, leaving 13 bases between the germline ends. Germline V CDR1 and CDR2: DFQATT, SNEGSKA (reference sequence). CDR3 length: 14 residues. The CDR3 loop reads CSAPSGQTNEKLFF. The CDR3 coding sequence is TGCAGTGCCCCCTCAGGTCAGACTAATGAAAAACTGTTTTTT.

This clonotype was seen a few times. The genes are TRBV5-1 and TRBJ2-7; D not resolved. Per the germline V gene, CDR1 is SGHRS and CDR2 is YFSETQ. This CDR3 spans 13 amino acids. With 2 bases removed from V and 5 bases from J, the gap between germline ends came to 11 bases. The CDR3 DNA sequence: TGCGCCAGCAGCTTCTCGGGCAGCGACGAGCAGTACTTC. Translated, it gives CASSFSGSDEQYF.

The rearrangement links TRBV20-1 to TRBJ2-5, with 8 bases lining up with TRBD1. Germline V gene lookup returns CDR1 DFQATT and CDR2 SNEGSKA (reference sequence). This CDR3 has 17 amino acids. J lost 4 bases, V lost 0 bases, and 13 bases had no gene match. CDR3 sequence: CSARDMPDRDLLETQYF. The CDR3 DNA reads as TGCAGTGCTAGAGATATGCCGGACAGGGACCTGTTAGAGACCCAGTACTTC.

The V gene is TRBV20-1, the J gene TRBJ2-6; D remains ambiguous. Germline V lookup: CDR1 DFQATT, CDR2 SNEGSKA (reference sequence). The V end lost 3 bases, the J end lost 0 bases, and 12 bases lay between the germline ends. This CDR3 has 16 residues. The CDR3 nucleotides read TGCAGTGCTAGGGCCTGGACGGGCTCTGGGGCCAACGTCCTGACTTTC. Translating it yields CSARAWTGSGANVLTF.

The chain carries TRBV20-1 and TRBJ2-1, with D perhaps TRBD1 (6 bases). V lost 6 bases and J 5 bases, leaving 23 bases between the germline ends. This CDR3 comprises 16 residues. Germline assignment: CDR1 DFQATT and CDR2 SNEGSKA (reference sequence). The CDR3 sequence is CSARRDTLTAHNEQFF. CDR3 bases: TGCAGTGCCCGCCGGGACACCCTAACCGCACACAATGAGCAGTTCTTC.